This T cell receptor (beta chain) originates from a study of STAT5B mutations in CD4+ large granular lymphocyte leukemia. Study details: Among healthy donors, a particular HLA allele went with more CDR3 'QG' motifs.

V was clipped by 4 bases and J by 0 bases; unmatched bases: 8. The CDR3 is 17 amino acids. Germline assignment: CDR1 SGHTS and CDR2 YDEGEE. Libraries were prepared by immunoSEQ multiplex PCR; TCRdb keeps only in-frame clonotypes and omits some of them. Among 45,000 to 55,000 clones listed, about 70% were seen once. General study findings and limits: No patients shared main leukemic clonotypes, though roughly 25% appeared at low frequency elsewhere. TRBV06-family usage was enriched in top patient clones (8/27) versus controls (2/35). Without HLA matching, higher CD4+ than CD8+ T-LGLL clonality could reflect small sample size.

For this clone: Its target is unknown.

V usage is TRBV5-8 and J usage is TRBJ1-3; 9 bases are shared with TRBD1. The TCR was taken from a human donor in good health. The sequenced material came from CD4+ T cells from blood buffy coats. CDR3: CASSPDRGFYSGNTIYF. In nucleotides, the CDR3 is TGTGCCAGCAGCCCGGACAGGGGTTTCTACTCTGGAAACACCATATATTTT.